These 4 T cell receptor beta chains were sequenced from one sample in a study of blood T cell repertoires in COVID-19. Sequencing used immunoSEQ multiplex PCR; TCRdb keeps in-frame clones, though not all of them. The data hold roughly 250,000 clones, with 85% to 90% observed a single time. The sequenced sample consisted of PBMCs or T cells enriched from blood (not recorded which). These receptors all come from a woman aged 18-30 years who had recovered from COVID-19.

The chain combines TRBV6-5 with TRBJ1-6; 7 bases align to TRBD1. Germline lookup yields CDR1 MNHEY and CDR2 SVGAGI. The CDR3 extends over 15 amino acids. V dropped 8 bases and J dropped 3; count of bases not matched to a gene: 7. This CDR3 reads CASFIRQGYNSPLHF. The CDR3, as DNA: TGTGCCAGCTTTATCCGACAGGGCTATAATTCACCCCTCCACTTT.

This sequence joins TRBV28 and TRBJ1-2; TRBD1 aligns across 9 bases. The CDR3 runs 15 residues. V was clipped by 3 bases and J by 1 base; unmatched bases: 3. The germline gives CDR1 MDHEN, CDR2 SYDVKM. The CDR3 is CASSFLDRGNYGYTF. The CDR3, as DNA: TGTGCCAGCAGTTTCCTGGACAGGGGTAACTATGGCTACACCTTC.

This clone was observed a handful of times. This chain joins TRBV5-1 and TRBJ1-2, with D maybe TRBD1 (5 bases). This CDR3 spans 16 amino acids. Germline CDR1 and CDR2: SGHRS and YFSETQ. Trimming pared 3 bases from V and 0 bases from J, leaving 15 bases between. CDR3 sequence (DNA): TGCGCCAGCAGCTGGGGGGGACGCCAAGCTAACTATGGCTACACCTTC. Encoded protein: CASSWGGRQANYGYTF.

The chain uses TRBV2 and TRBJ1-2, with D tentatively TRBD1 (6 bases). The CDR3 is 14 residues long. Germline V lookup: CDR1 SNHLY, CDR2 FYNNEI. V was pared by 6 bases and J by 4 bases, with 15 bases between. DNA for the CDR3: TGTGCCAGCAGCGGATGGACAGAAGTCTATGGCTACACCTTC. Translation gives CASSGWTEVYGYTF.